Below are 24 T cell receptor beta chains sequenced from a single sample in a study of cytomegalovirus exposure and HLA in healthy donors. Primers: 60 Vbeta forward and 13 Jbeta reverse. Here immunoSEQ multiplex PCR was the method, and the copy in TCRdb shows in-frame clones only, minus some. This table holds roughly 230,000 clones, 92% found once. The sequenced material came from PBMCs. All receptors derive from a girl aged 2-10 years in good health and CMV-seronegative.

The chain has TRBV10-3 and TRBJ2-7, with 9 bases lining up with TRBD1. Looked up from germline, CDR1 is ENHRY and CDR2 is SYGVKD. The CDR3 is made up of 13 amino acids. Unmatched junction bases numbered 4, after V lost 9 bases and J lost 1 base. The CDR3 DNA sequence: TGTGCCATGAGGGACAGGGCATCCTACGAGCAGTACTTC. Translated, it gives CAMRDRASYEQYF.

The CDR3: CASSATEDNEKLFF. CDR3 sequence (DNA): TGTGCCAGCAGCGCTACAGAAGATAATGAAAAACTGTTTTTT. The chain has TRBV9 and TRBJ1-4; unclear D gene. There are 14 residues in the CDR3. Looked up from germline, CDR1 is SGDLS and CDR2 is YYNGEE. V gave up 3 bases and J gave up 4 bases, with 10 bases separating them.

Points on this clone: Within the sample, other DNA sequences also encode this same CDR3. The chain combines TRBV29-1 with TRBJ1-1; tentatively, D is TRBD1 (6 bases). The CDR3 is made up of 10 amino acids. Germline lookup yields CDR1 SQVTM and CDR2 ANQGSEA. The V and J ends lost 5 bases and 8 bases respectively, with 9 bases between them. CDR3 DNA sequence: TGCAGCGTTCCCGGGACAGAAGCTTTCTTT. This gives the protein CSVPGTEAFF.

CDR3 in DNA: TGTGCCTGGAGTCCGGGGACCGGGGAGCTGTTTTTT. Translating it yields CAWSPGTGELFF. The V and J genes are TRBV30 and TRBJ2-2; TRBD2 is a possible D gene (5 bases). The germline V and J ends were trimmed by 2 bases and 5 bases, with 6 bases remaining between them. CDR1 is GTSNPN, CDR2 SVGIG, per germline (reference sequence). The length of the CDR3 is 12 residues.

The rearrangement uses TRBV28 and TRBJ1-2; TRBD1 matches 7 bases. From germline, CDR1 is MDHEN and CDR2 SYDVKM. The trim removed 2 bases at V and 3 bases at J, leaving 6 bases unmatched. The CDR3 is made up of 15 amino acids. CDR3 sequence reads: CASSLGGQYDYGYTF. In nucleotides, the CDR3 is TGTGCCAGCAGTTTAGGGGGACAGTATGACTATGGCTACACCTTC.

V is TRBV7-8 and J is TRBJ1-2; D possibly corresponds to TRBD1 (6 bases). There are 14 residues in the CDR3. V was clipped by 4 bases and J by 0 bases, with 9 bases between them. Germline-derived CDR1 and CDR2 are SGHVS and FQNEAQ. The CDR3 protein is CASSSGVTNYGYTF. DNA of the CDR3: TGTGCCAGCAGCTCAGGGGTAACTAACTATGGCTACACCTTC.

The V call is TRBV27, the J call TRBJ1-2, with D tentatively TRBD1 (5 bases). Germline CDR1 is MNHEY and CDR2 is SMNVEV (reference sequence). The length of the CDR3 is 15 residues. V was pared by 6 bases and J by 6 bases, with 20 bases between. CDR3 amino acids: CASRLKADRSHGYTF. The CDR3 bases are TGTGCCAGCAGGCTAAAGGCCGACAGATCACATGGCTACACCTTC.

This chain uses TRBV28 with TRBJ2-1, with 7 positions matching TRBD1. The V segment lost 2 bases and the J segment 3 bases; nucleotides outside the gene matches: 4. Looked up from germline, CDR1 is MDHEN and CDR2 is SYDVKM. The CDR3 length is 15 residues. The DNA of the CDR3 is TGTGCCAGCAGTTTACCCGGACAGGACTACAATGAGCAGTTCTTC. This codes for CASSLPGQDYNEQFF.

V is TRBV5-6 and J is TRBJ2-1; 10 nucleotides agree with TRBD2. The germline CDR1 and CDR2 sequences are SGHDT and YYEEEE. The CDR3 spans 15 residues. J lost 9 bases, V lost 2 bases, and 8 bases had no gene match. CDR3 protein: CASSLAGGWGAEQFF. Written as DNA, the CDR3 is TGTGCCAGCAGCTTAGCGGGAGGGTGGGGGGCTGAGCAGTTCTTC.

The gene calls are TRBV28 and TRBJ1-5, with 7 bases fitting TRBD1. This CDR3 comprises 13 residues. Germline V gene lookup returns CDR1 MDHEN and CDR2 SYDVKM. With 6 bases clipped from V and 11 bases from J, the junction kept 10 bases outside the gene matches. CDR3 in DNA: TGTGCCAGCAGCGGACAGGACACCGTCGCCCAGCATTTT. It yields the protein CASSGQDTVAQHF.

The chain joins TRBV7-9 to TRBJ2-5; 8 bases are a match to TRBD1. The CDR3 runs to 16 residues. Germline-derived CDR1 and CDR2 are SEHNR and FQNEAQ (reference sequence). Trimming took 2 bases from V and 2 from J; bases not matched to a gene: 7. CDR3 in amino acids: CASSLLTGVIQETQYF. The CDR3 DNA is TGTGCCAGCAGCTTACTGACAGGGGTAATACAAGAGACCCAGTACTTC.

The J gene is TRBJ2-2, the V gene TRBV5-4, with D maybe TRBD1 (6 bases). V shed 2 bases and J shed 4 bases, with 6 bases lying between them. The CDR3 consists of 13 residues. Germline V gives CDR1 SGHNT, CDR2 YYREEE (reference sequence). The CDR3: CASSLQGTGELFF. For the CDR3, the DNA is TGTGCCAGCAGCTTACAGGGCACCGGGGAGCTGTTTTTT.

The J gene is TRBJ1-2, the V gene TRBV19; 8 nucleotides line up with TRBD1. CDR1 is LNHDA and CDR2 is SQIVND in the germline V gene (reference sequence). The CDR3 has 14 amino acids. The V segment lost 5 bases and the J segment 4 bases; nucleotides outside the gene matches: 6. The DNA of the CDR3 is TGTGCCAGTAGTTTCTACAGGGGGGGCTATGGCTACACCTTC. Amino acids: CASSFYRGGYGYTF.

The chain couples TRBV7-3 to TRBJ2-5, with a weak D call TRBD1 (5 bases). This CDR3 has 12 residues. Germline CDR1 SGHTA, CDR2 FQGTGA. V gave up 2 bases and J gave up 5 bases, with 6 bases separating them. CDR3 bases: TGTGCCAGCAGCTTATCAGGGGAGACCCAGTACTTC. Its translation is CASSLSGETQYF.

The CDR3 protein is CASSPTPGQARNTEAFF. The CDR3 DNA is TGTGCCAGCAGCCCAACTCCGGGACAGGCCCGGAACACTGAAGCTTTCTTT. The V and J genes are TRBV7-6 and TRBJ1-1; 8 bases are a match to TRBD1. This CDR3 is 17 amino acids long. The trim removed 5 bases at V and 1 base at J, leaving 12 bases unmatched. CDR1 and CDR2 (germline): SGHVS, FNYEAQ.

The chain combines TRBV14 with TRBJ1-1, with a tentative D call TRBD1 (6 bases). Germline loops: CDR1 SGHDN, CDR2 FVKESK. The V end was cut by 4 bases, the J end by 7 bases, with 10 bases between. The CDR3 has 12 amino acids. CDR3 amino acids: CASSLGQFEAFF. CDR3 bases: TGTGCCAGCAGCCTTGGACAGTTTGAAGCTTTCTTT.

The rearrangement joins TRBV7-9 to TRBJ1-1, with a tentative D call TRBD1 (6 bases). Germline V lookup: CDR1 SEHNR, CDR2 FQNEAQ (reference sequence). Between the trimmed V and J ends, which lost 4 bases and 4 bases, there was a span of 13 bases. This CDR3 spans 14 amino acids. CDR3 in DNA: TGTGCCAGCAGCTCAAGGGGGATCTTCACTGAAGCTTTCTTT. The encoded protein is CASSSRGIFTEAFF.

V and J are TRBV5-4 and TRBJ1-4; D call uncertain. The CDR3 is 13 residues long. Trimming took off 5 bases at V and 3 bases at J, with 8 bases between the two ends. Per the germline V gene, CDR1 is SGHNT and CDR2 is YYREEE (reference sequence). CDR3 coding DNA: TGTGCCAGCAGTTGGCAGTCTAATGAAAAACTGTTTTTT. Residues: CASSWQSNEKLFF. Complete variable domain (other parts from reference TRBV5-4 and TRBJ1-4): ETGVTQSPTHLIKTRGQQVTLRCSSQSGHNTVSWYQQALGQGPQFIFQYYREEENGRGNFPPRFSGLQFPNYSSELNVNALELDDSALYLCASSWQSNEKLFFGSGTQLSVL.

The chain carries TRBV7-3 and TRBJ2-3; D might be TRBD2 (6 bases). There are 15 residues in the CDR3. With 6 bases removed from V and 2 bases from J, the gap between germline ends came to 15 bases. In germline, CDR1 is SGHTA, CDR2 FQGTGA. As DNA, the CDR3 is TGTGCCAGCAGTGAAACCGGGACTTACACAGATACGCAGTATTTT. This sequence encodes CASSETGTYTDTQYF.

This sequence joins TRBV28 and TRBJ2-3; TRBD2 aligns across 7 bases. This CDR3 region has 15 residues. J was trimmed by 3 bases and V by 6 bases; bases with no gene match: 9. Per germline, CDR1 MDHEN and CDR2 SYDVKM. CDR3 residues: CASRLGRRETDTQYF. The CDR3 DNA reads TGTGCCAGCAGGCTCGGGAGGAGGGAAACAGATACGCAGTATTTT.

The CDR3: CASSRDSPQETQYF. The CDR3 region has the DNA TGCGCCAGCAGCAGGGACAGCCCCCAGGAGACCCAGTACTTC. The V gene is TRBV5-1, the J gene TRBJ2-5; 7 nucleotides align to TRBD1. The ends lost 4 bases at V and 5 bases at J; junction bases unmatched: 8. The germline V gene encodes CDR1 SGHRS and CDR2 YFSETQ. The CDR3 consists of 14 residues.

The chain joins TRBV2 to TRBJ1-3; no definite D call. V gave up 5 bases and J gave up 4 bases, with 9 bases separating them. Germline V gives CDR1 SNHLY, CDR2 FYNNEI. The CDR3 totals 13 residues. CDR3 region: CASSSQAGNTIYF. CDR3 in DNA: TGTGCCAGCAGTAGCCAGGCAGGAAACACCATATATTTT.

This clone was observed a handful of times. The chain has TRBV5-4 and TRBJ1-1, with D unresolved. The CDR3 is made up of 15 amino acids. V was trimmed by 0 bases and J by 7 bases, leaving 16 bases between them. Germline-derived CDR1 and CDR2 are SGHNT and YYREEE (reference sequence). The CDR3 DNA is TGTGCCAGCAGCTTGGCCGGTCTTCAACAGAGTGAAGCTTTCTTT. Translation: CASSLAGLQQSEAFF. Using reference TRBV5-4 and TRBJ1-1 for the parts outside the CDR3, the full variable domain is ETGVTQSPTHLIKTRGQQVTLRCSSQSGHNTVSWYQQALGQGPQFIFQYYREEENGRGNFPPRFSGLQFPNYSSELNVNALELDDSALYLCASSLAGLQQSEAFFGQGTRLTVV.

This chain joins TRBV6-1 and TRBJ2-7, with 9 bases lining up with TRBD1. Trimming cost V 7 bases and J 4 bases; bases outside gene matches: 8. CDR1 and CDR2 (germline): MNHNS, SASEGT. The CDR3 sequence is 14 residues long. CDR3 bases: TGTGCCAGCAACCCGGGACAGGGTCCGTACGAGCAGTACTTC. It codes for CASNPGQGPYEQYF.